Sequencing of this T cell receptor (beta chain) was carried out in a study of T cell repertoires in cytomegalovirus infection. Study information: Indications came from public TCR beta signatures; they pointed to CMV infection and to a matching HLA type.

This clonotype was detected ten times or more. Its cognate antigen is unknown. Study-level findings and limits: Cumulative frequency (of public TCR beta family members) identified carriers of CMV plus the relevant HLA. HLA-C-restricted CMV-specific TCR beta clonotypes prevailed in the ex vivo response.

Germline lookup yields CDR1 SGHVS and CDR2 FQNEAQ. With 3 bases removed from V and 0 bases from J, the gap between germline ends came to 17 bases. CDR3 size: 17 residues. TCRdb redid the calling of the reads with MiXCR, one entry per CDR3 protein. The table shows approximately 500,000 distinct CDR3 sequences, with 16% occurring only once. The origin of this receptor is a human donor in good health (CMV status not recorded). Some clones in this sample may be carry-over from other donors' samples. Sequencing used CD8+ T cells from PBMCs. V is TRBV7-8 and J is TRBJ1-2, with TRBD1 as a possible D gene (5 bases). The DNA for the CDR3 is TGTGCCAGCAGCTTTGGTTTTGGGACGGGAGCTAACTATGGCTACACCTTC. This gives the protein CASSFGFGTGANYGYTF.